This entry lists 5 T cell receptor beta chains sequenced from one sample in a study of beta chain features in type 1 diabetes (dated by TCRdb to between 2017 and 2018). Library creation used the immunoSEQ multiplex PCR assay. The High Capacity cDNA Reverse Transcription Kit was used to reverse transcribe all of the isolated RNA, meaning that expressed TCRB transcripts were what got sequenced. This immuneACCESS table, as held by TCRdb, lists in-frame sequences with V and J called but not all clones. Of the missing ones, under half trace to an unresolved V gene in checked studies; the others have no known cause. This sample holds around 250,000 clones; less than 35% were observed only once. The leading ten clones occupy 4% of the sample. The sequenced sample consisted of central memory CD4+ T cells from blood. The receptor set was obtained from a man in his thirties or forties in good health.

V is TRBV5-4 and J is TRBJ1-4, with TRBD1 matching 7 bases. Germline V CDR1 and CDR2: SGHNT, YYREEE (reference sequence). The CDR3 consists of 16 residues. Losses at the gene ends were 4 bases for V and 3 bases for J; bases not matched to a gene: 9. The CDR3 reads CASSRAGQTPNEKLFF. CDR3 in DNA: TGTGCCAGCAGCCGAGCGGGACAGACACCTAATGAAAAACTGTTTTTT.

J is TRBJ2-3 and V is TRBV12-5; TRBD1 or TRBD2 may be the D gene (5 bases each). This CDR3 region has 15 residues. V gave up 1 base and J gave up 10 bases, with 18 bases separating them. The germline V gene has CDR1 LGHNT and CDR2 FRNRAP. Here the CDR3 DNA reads TGTGCTAGTGGTTTGGAGTCAGGGTTCGGAGGAGCGCAGTATTTT. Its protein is CASGLESGFGGAQYF.

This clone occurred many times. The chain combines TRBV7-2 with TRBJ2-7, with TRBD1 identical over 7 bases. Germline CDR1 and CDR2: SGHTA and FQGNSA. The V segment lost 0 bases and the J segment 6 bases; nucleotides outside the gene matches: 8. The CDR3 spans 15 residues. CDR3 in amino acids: CASSLAAVRGIEQYF. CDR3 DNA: TGTGCCAGCAGCTTAGCGGCGGTCAGGGGGATCGAGCAGTACTTC.

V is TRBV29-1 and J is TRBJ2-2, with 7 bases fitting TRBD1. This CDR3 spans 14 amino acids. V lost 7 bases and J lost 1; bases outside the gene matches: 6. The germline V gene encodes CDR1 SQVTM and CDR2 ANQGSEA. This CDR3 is CSGGGQLNTGELFF. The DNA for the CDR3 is TGCAGCGGAGGGGGCCAGCTGAACACCGGGGAGCTGTTTTTT.

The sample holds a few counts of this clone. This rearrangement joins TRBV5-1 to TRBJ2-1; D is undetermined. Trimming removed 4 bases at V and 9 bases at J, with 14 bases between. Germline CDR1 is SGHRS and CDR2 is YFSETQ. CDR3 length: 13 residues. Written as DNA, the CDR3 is TGCGCCAGCAGCAGAGAGCTCCCCGGTGAGCAGTTCTTC. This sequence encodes CASSRELPGEQFF.